The clone carrying this TCR beta chain was observed a single time. The repertoire was sequenced with immunoSEQ multiplex PCR; TCRdb's copy has only in-frame clones and lacks some. The sample gives 67,000 or so clones, roughly 93% of which show up once; around 2.8% is in the top ten. The sample is drawn from a study of T cells after somatic rescue of genetic block. This CDR3 has 17 amino acids. V lost 5 bases, J lost 2 bases, and 11 bases stayed unmatched. Germline lookup yields CDR1 SNHLY and CDR2 FYNNEI. The clonotype originates from a man aged 30-40 years. The sequenced sample was peripheral blood mononuclear cells (PBMCs). The chain employs TRBV2 and TRBJ2-3; the match to TRBD2 covers 9 bases. CDR3 amino acids: CASSRPGTSRSTDTQYF. The CDR3 DNA reads as TGTGCCAGCAGTCGCCCCGGGACTAGCCGTTCCACAGATACGCAGTATTTT. The full variable domain, rest sourced from reference TRBV2 and TRBJ2-3, is EPEVTQTPSHQVTQMGQEVILRCVPISNHLYFYWYRQILGQKVEFLVSFYNNEISEKSEIFDDQFSVERPDGSNFTLKIRSTKLEDSAMYFCASSRPGTSRSTDTQYFGPGTRLTVL.